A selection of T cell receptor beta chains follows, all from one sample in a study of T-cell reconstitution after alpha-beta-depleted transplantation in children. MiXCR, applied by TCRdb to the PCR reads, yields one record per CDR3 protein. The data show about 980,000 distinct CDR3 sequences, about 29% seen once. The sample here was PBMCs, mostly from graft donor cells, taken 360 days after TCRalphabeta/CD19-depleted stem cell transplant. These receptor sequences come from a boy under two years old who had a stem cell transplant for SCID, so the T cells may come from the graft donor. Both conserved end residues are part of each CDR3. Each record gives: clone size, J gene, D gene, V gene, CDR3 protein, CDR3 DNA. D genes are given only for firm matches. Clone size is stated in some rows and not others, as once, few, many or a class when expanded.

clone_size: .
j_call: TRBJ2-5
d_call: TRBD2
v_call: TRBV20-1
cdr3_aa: CSAMTSGPYRTQYF
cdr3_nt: TGCAGTGCGATGACTAGCGGGCCTTACCGGACCCAGTACTTC

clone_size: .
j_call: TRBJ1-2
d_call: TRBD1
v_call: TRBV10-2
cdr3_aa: CATKTGVDYGYTF
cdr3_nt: TGCGCCACCAAGACAGGGGTCGACTATGGCTACACCTTC

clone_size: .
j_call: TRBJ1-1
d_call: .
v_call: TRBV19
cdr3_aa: CASRRGSMNTEAFF
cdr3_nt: TGTGCCAGTAGAAGAGGCTCCATGAACACTGAAGCTTTCTTT

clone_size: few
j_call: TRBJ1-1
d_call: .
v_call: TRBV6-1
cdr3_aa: CASSDWRSNTEAFF
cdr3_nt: TGTGCCAGCAGTGATTGGAGGTCGAACACTGAAGCTTTCTTT

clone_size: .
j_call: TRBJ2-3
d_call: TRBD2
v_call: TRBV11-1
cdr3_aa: CASSSINKGLAGIWADTQYF
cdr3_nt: TGTGCCAGCAGCTCTATCAACAAGGGACTAGCGGGGATTTGGGCAGATACGCAGTATTTT

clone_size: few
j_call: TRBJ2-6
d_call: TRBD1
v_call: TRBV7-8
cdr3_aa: CASSPIPTGLSSGANVLTF
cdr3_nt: TGTGCCAGCAGCCCAATCCCGACAGGGTTAAGCTCTGGGGCCAACGTCCTGACTTTC

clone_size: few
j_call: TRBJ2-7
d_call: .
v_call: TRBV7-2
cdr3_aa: CASSLERTFSYEQYF
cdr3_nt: TGTGCCAGCAGCTTAGAACGGACGTTCTCCTACGAGCAGTACTTC

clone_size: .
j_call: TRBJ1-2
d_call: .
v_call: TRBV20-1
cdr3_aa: CSASQGFYGYTF
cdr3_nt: TGCAGTGCTAGTCAGGGTTTCTATGGCTACACCTTC

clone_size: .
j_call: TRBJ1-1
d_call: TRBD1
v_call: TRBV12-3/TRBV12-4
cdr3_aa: CASYRGRTEAFF
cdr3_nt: TGTGCCAGCTACAGGGGGAGGACTGAAGCTTTCTTT

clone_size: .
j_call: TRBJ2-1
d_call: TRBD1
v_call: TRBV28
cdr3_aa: CASALRTGNYNEQFF
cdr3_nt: TGTGCCAGTGCCCTTCGGACAGGAAATTACAATGAGCAGTTCTTC

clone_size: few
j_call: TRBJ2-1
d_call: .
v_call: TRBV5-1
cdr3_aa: CASSLVQGLKFF
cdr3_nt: TGCGCCAGCAGCTTGGTCCAGGGCCTAAAGTTCTTC

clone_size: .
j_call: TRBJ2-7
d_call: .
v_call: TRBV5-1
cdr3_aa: CASSSSGMKAYEQYF
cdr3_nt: TGCGCCAGCAGCTCATCTGGGATGAAGGCCTACGAGCAGTACTTC

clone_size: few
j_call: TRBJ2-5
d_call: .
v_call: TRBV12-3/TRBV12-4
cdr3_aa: CASSLVDIRKETQYF
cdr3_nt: TGTGCCAGCAGTTTAGTGGATATTCGAAAAGAGACCCAGTACTTC

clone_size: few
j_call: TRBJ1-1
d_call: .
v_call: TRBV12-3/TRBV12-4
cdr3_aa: CASSAGYYNTEAFF
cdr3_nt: TGTGCCAGCAGTGCGGGATACTATAACACTGAAGCTTTCTTT

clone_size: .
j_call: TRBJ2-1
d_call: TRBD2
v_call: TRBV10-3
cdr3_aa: CAITGGGTYNEQFF
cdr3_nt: TGTGCCATCACGGGCGGGGGAACCTACAATGAGCAGTTCTTC

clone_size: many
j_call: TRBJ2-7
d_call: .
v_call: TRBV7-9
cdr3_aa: CASSLDGRSYEQYF
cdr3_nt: TGTGCCAGCAGCTTAGATGGCCGTTCCTACGAGCAGTACTTC

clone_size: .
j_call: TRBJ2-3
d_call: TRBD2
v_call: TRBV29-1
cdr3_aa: CSVGAGGLADTQYF
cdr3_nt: TGCAGCGTTGGGGCGGGGGGCCTTGCAGATACGCAGTATTTT

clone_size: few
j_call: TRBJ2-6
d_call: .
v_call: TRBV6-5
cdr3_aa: CASSYNPSGANVLTF
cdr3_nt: TGTGCCAGCAGTTACAATCCCTCTGGGGCCAACGTCCTGACTTTC

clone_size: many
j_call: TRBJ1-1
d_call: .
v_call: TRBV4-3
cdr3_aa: CASSQGLWMNTEAFF
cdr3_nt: TGCGCCAGCAGCCAGGGGTTATGGATGAACACTGAAGCTTTCTTT

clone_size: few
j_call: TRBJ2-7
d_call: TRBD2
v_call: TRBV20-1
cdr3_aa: CSARVVSGGHEQYF
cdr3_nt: TGCAGTGCTAGAGTGGTTAGCGGGGGGCACGAGCAGTACTTC

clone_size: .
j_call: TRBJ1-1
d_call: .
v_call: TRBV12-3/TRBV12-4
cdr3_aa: CASSLWERNTEAFF
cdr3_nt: TGTGCCAGCAGCTTGTGGGAACGGAACACTGAAGCTTTCTTT

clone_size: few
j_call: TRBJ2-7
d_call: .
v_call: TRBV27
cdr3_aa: CASSYGPRRYEQYF
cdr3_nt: TGTGCCAGCAGTTACGGACCCCGGCGCTACGAGCAGTACTTC

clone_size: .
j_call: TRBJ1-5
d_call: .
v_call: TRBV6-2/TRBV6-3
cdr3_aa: CASSYWGHNQPQHF
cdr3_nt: TGTGCCAGCAGTTACTGGGGGCATAATCAGCCCCAGCATTTT

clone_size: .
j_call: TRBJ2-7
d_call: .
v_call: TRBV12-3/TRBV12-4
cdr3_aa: CASSLPTGQRYEQYF
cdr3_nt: TGTGCCAGCAGTTTACCTACAGGGCAACGCTACGAGCAGTACTTC

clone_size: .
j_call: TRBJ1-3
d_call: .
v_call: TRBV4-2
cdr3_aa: CASSQEVGIAIYF
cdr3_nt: TGTGCCAGCAGCCAAGAAGTTGGAATCGCCATATATTTT

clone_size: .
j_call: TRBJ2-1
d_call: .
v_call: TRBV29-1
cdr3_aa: CSVEGDTTNEQFF
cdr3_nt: TGCAGCGTTGAAGGGGACACAACCAATGAGCAGTTCTTC

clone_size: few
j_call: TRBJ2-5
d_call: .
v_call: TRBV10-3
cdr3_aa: CAISESGYETQYF
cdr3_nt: TGTGCCATCAGTGAGTCAGGGTACGAGACCCAGTACTTC

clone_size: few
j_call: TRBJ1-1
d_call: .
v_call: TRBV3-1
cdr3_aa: CASSQDMTEAFF
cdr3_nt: TGTGCCAGCAGCCAAGATATGACTGAAGCTTTCTTT

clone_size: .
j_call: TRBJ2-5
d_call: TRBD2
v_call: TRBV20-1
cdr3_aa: CSATASGGPPRVAQYF
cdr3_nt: TGCAGTGCTACTGCTAGCGGGGGGCCTCCTAGGGTGGCCCAGTACTTC

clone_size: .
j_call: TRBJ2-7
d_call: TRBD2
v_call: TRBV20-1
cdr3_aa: CSARLAGSSYEQYF
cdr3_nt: TGCAGTGCTAGACTAGCGGGGAGCTCCTACGAGCAGTACTTC

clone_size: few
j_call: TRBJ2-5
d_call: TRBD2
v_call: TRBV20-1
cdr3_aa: CSASPLAGEETQYF
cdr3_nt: TGCAGTGCTTCCCCTCTAGCGGGGGAAGAGACCCAGTACTTC

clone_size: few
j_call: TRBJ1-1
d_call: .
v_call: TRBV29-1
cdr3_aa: CSVDQGRAFF
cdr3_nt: TGCAGCGTTGACCAAGGGCGAGCTTTCTTT

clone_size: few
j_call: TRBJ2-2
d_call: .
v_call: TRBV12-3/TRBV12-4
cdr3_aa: CASSLRSPGYTGELFF
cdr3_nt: TGTGCCAGCAGTTTACGGTCCCCAGGGTACACCGGGGAGCTGTTTTTT

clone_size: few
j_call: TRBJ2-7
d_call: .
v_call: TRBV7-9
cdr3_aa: CASSLTTVSYEQYF
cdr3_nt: TGTGCCAGCAGCTTAACGACAGTCTCCTACGAGCAGTACTTC

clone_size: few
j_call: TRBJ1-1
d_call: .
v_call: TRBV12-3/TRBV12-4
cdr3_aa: CASSFRLGGAEAFF
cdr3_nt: TGTGCCAGCAGTTTCAGATTGGGGGGGGCTGAAGCTTTCTTT

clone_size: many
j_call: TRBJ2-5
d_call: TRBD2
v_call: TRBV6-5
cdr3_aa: CASSLLAGQETQYF
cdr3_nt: TGTGCCAGCAGTTTACTAGCGGGACAAGAGACCCAGTACTTC

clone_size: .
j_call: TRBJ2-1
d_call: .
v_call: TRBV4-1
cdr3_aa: CASSTVPDREQFF
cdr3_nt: TGCGCCAGCAGCACAGTACCCGACCGGGAGCAGTTCTTC

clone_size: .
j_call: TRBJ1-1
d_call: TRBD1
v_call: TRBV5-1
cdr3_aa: CASSFDRVDSAFF
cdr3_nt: TGCGCCAGCAGCTTTGACAGGGTAGATTCAGCTTTCTTT

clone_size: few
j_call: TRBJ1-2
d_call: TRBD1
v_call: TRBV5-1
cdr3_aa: CASSLDPGGDYGYTF
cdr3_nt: TGCGCCAGCAGCTTGGACCCAGGGGGCGATTATGGCTACACCTTC

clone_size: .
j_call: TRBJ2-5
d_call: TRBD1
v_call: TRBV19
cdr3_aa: CASSPATGGQETQYF
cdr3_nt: TGTGCCAGTAGTCCGGCAACAGGGGGTCAAGAGACCCAGTACTTC

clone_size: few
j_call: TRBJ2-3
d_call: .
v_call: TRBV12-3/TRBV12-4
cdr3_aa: CASSGTRGLDTQYF
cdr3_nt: TGTGCCAGCAGCGGCACAAGGGGATTGGATACGCAGTATTTT

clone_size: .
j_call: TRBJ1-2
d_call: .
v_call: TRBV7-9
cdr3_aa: CASRPRVGELNYGYTF
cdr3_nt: TGTGCCAGCAGACCGCGAGTGGGCGAGCTAAACTATGGCTACACCTTC

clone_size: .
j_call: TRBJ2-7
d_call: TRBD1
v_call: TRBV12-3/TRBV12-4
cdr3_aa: CASSSSGTGFKSYEQYF
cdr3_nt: TGTGCCAGCAGTTCAAGTGGGACAGGGTTTAAGTCCTACGAGCAGTACTTC

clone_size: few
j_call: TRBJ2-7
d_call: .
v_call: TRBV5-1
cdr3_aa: CASSFRGAEQYF
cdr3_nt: TGCGCCAGCAGCTTCCGAGGGGCAGAGCAGTACTTC

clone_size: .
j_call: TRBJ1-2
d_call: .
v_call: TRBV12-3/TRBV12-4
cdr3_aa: CASSATGSRGYTF
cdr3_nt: TGTGCCAGCAGTGCAACAGGGTCTCGGGGCTACACCTTC

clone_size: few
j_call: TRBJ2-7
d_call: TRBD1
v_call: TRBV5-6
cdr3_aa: CASSHVFGTDPRHEQYF
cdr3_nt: TGTGCCAGCAGCCATGTCTTCGGGACAGATCCGCGACACGAGCAGTACTTC

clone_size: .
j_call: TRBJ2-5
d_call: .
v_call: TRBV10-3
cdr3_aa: CAISQEGRETQYF
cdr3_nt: TGTGCCATCAGTCAGGAGGGTCGAGAGACCCAGTACTTC

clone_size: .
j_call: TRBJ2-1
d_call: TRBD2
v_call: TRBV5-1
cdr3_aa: CASSSEAGLLYNEQFF
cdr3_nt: TGCGCCAGCAGCTCTGAAGCGGGACTCCTCTACAATGAGCAGTTCTTC

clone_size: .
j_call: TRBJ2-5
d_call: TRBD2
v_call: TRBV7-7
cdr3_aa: CASSGDYRAAQYF
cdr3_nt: TGTGCCAGCAGCGGGGACTACCGAGCGGCCCAGTACTTC

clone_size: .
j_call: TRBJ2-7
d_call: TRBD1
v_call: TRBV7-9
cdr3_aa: CASSLATGTGNPYEQYF
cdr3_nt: TGTGCCAGCAGCTTAGCTACAGGGACAGGGAATCCCTACGAGCAGTACTTC